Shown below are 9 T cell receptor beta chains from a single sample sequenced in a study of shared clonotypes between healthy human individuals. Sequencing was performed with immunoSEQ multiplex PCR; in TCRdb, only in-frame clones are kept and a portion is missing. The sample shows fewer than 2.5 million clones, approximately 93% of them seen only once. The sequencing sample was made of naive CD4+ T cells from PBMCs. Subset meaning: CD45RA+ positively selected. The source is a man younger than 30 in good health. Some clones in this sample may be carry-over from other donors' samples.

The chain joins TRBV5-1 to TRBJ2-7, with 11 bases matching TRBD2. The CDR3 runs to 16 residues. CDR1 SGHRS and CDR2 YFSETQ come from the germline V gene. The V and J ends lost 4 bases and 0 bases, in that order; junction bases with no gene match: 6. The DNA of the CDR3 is TGCGCCAGCAGCCTTATGACTAGCGGGATCTCCTACGAGCAGTACTTC. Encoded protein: CASSLMTSGISYEQYF.

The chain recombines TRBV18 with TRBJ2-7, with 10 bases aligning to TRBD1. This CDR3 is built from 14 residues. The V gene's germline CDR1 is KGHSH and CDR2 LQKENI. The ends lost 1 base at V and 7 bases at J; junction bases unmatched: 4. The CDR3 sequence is CASSPRQGAGEQYF. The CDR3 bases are TGTGCCAGCTCACCACGACAGGGGGCAGGGGAGCAGTACTTC.

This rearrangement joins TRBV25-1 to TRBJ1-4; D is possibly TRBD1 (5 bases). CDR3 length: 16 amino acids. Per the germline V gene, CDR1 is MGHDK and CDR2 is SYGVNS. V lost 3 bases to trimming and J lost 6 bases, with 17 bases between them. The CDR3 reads CASSDSGAVVYEKLFF. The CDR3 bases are TGTGCCAGCAGTGATTCCGGGGCAGTAGTTTATGAAAAACTGTTTTTT. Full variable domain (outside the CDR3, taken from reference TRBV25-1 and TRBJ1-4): EADIYQTPRYLVIGTGKKITLECSQTMGHDKMYWYQQDPGMELHLIHYSYGVNSTEKGDLSSESTVSRIRTEHFPLTLESARPSHTSQYLCASSDSGAVVYEKLFFGSGTQLSVL.

The DNA for the CDR3 is TGCAGCGTTGAAAGTTGGAACAGCGTAAACACTGAAGCTTTCTTT. Translation gives CSVESWNSVNTEAFF. The rearrangement joins TRBV29-1 to TRBJ1-1, with D unclear. V gave up 2 bases and J gave up 2 bases, with 15 bases separating them. Germline loops: CDR1 SQVTM, CDR2 ANQGSEA. This CDR3 has 15 amino acids. The whole variable domain, remainder taken from reference TRBV29-1 and TRBJ1-1, is SAVISQKPSRDICQRGTSLTIQCQVDSQVTMMFWYRQQPGQSLTLIATANQGSEATYESGFVIDKFPISRPNLTFSTLTVSNMSPEDSSIYLCSVESWNSVNTEAFFGQGTRLTVV.

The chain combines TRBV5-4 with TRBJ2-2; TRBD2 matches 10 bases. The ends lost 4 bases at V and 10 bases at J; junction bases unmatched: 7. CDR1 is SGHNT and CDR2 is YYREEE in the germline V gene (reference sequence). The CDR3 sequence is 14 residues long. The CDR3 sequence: CASSGAGGPEELFF. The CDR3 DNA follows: TGTGCCAGCAGCGGAGCGGGAGGGCCGGAGGAGCTGTTTTTT.

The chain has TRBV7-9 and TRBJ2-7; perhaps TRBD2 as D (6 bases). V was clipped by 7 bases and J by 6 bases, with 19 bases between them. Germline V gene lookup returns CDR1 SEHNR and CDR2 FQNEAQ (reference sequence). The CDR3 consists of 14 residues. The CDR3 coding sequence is TGTGCCAGCACCCCCCAAGGAGGGCCTAGCGAGCAGTACTTC. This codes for CASTPQGGPSEQYF.

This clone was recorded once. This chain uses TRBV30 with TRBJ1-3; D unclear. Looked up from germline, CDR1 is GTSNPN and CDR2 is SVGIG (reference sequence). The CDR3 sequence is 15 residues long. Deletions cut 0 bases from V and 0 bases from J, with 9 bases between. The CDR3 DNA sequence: TGTGCCTGGAGTGTACTTGGTTTCTCTGGAAACACCATATATTTT. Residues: CAWSVLGFSGNTIYF.

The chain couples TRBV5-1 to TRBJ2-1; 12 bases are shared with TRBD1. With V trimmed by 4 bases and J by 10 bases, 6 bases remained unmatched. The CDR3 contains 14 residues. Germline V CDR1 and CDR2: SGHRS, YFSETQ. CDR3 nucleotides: TGCGCCAGCAGCCGCGGGACAGGGGGCCGGGAGCAGTTCTTC. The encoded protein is CASSRGTGGREQFF.

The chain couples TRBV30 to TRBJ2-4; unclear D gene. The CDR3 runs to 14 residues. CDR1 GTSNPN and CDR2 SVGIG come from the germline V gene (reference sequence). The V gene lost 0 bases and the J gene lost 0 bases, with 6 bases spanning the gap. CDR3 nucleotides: TGTGCCTGGAGTGTTTCCCTAGCCAAAAACATTCAGTACTTC. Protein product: CAWSVSLAKNIQYF.